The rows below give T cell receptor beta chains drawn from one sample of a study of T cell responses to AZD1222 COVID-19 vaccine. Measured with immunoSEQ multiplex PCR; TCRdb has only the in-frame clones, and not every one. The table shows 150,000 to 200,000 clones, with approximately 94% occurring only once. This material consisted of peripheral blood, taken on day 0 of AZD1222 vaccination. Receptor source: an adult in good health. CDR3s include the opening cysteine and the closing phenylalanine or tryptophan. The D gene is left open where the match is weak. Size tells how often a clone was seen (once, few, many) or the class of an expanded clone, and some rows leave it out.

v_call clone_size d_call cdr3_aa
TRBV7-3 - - CASSLEENTEAFF
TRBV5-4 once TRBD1 CASSLVVGTGFANEKLFF
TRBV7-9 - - CASSLRSANSPLHF
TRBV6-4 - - CASSEQGSYNEQFF
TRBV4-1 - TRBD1 CASSPHKLTPGQEETQYF
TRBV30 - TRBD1 CAWSRGQESPLHF
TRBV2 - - CASSEGAGNQPQHF
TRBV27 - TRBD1 CASRDWTGPKANYGYTF
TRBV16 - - CASSQSYGSRGYTF
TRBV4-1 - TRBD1 CASSPGQPLAYNSPLHF